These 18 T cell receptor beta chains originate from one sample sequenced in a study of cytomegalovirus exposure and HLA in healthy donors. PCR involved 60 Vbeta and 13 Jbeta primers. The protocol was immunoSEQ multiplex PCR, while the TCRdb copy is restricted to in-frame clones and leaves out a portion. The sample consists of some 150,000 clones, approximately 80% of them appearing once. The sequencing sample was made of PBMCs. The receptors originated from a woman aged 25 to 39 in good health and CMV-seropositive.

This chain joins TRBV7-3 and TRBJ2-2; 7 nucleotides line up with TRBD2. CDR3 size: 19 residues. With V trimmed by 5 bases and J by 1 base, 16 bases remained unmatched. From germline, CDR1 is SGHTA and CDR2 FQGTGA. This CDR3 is CASSLKKRGLHRNTGELFF. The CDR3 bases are TGTGCCAGCAGCCTAAAGAAAAGGGGACTACACCGGAACACCGGGGAGCTGTTTTTT.

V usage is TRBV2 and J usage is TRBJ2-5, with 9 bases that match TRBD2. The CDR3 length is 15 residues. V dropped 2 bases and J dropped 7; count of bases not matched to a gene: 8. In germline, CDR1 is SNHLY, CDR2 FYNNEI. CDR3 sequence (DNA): TGTGCCAGCAGTGAAATTGGCGGGGGGGCCGGGACCCAGTACTTC. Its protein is CASSEIGGGAGTQYF.

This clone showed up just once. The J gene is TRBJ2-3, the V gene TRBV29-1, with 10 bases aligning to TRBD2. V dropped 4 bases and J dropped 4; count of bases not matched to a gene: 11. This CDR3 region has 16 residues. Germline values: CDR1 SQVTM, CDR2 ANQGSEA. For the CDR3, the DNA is TGCAGCGTTGTAATAGTAGCGGGGGGTGCCGCAGATACGCAGTATTTT. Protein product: CSVVIVAGGAADTQYF.

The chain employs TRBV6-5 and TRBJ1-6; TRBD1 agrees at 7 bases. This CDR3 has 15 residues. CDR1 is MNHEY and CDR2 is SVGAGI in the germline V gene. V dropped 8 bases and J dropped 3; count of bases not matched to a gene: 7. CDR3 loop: CASATGNLYNSPLHF. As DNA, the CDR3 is TGTGCCAGCGCGACAGGGAACCTCTATAATTCACCCCTCCACTTT.

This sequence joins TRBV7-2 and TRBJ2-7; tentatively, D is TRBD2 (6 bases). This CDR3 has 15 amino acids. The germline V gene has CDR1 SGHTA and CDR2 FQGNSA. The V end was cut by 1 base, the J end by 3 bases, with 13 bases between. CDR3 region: CASSLGAGKLYEQYF. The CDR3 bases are TGTGCCAGCAGCTTAGGGGCGGGGAAGCTCTACGAGCAGTACTTC. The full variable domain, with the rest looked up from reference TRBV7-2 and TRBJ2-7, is GAGVSQSPSNKVTEKGKDVELRCDPISGHTALYWYRQSLGQGLEFLIYFQGNSAPDKSGLPSDRFSAERTGGSVSTLTIQRTQQEDSAVYLCASSLGAGKLYEQYFGPGTRLTVT.

CDR3 protein: CASRGRGRPGTGELFF. The CDR3 DNA follows: TGTGCCAGTAGGGGAAGGGGGCGTCCGGGCACCGGGGAGCTGTTTTTT. The V gene is TRBV19, the J gene TRBJ2-2; 7 bases line up with TRBD1. The CDR3 is 16 amino acids. Germline values: CDR1 LNHDA, CDR2 SQIVND (reference sequence). V gave up 6 bases and J gave up 4 bases; unmatched junction bases: 11.

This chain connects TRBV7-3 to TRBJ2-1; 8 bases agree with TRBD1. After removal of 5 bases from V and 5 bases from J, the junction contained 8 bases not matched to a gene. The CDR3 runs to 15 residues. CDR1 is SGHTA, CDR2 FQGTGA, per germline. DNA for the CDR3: TGTGCCAGCAGCCAGGACAGGGTAAGGGACAATGAGCAGTTCTTC. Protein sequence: CASSQDRVRDNEQFF.

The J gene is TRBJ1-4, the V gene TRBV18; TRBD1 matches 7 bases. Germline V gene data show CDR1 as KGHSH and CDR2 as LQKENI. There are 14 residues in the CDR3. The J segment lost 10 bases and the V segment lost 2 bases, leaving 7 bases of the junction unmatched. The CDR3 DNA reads TGTGCCAGCTCACCAACGGGGGACAGAGGAAAACTGTTTTTT. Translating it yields CASSPTGDRGKLFF.

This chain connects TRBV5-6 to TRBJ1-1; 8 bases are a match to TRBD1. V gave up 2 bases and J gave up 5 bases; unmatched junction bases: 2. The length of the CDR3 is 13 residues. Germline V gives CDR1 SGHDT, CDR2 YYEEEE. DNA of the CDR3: TGTGCCAGCAGCTTCCAGGGGGCGACTGAAGCTTTCTTT. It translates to CASSFQGATEAFF.

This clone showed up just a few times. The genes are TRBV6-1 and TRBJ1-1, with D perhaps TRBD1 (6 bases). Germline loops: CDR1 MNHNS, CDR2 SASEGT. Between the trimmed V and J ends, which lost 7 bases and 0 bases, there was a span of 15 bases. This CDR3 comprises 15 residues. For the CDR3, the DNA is TGTGCCAGCACCCCAGGACAGCTAATGAACACTGAAGCTTTCTTT. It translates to CASTPGQLMNTEAFF.

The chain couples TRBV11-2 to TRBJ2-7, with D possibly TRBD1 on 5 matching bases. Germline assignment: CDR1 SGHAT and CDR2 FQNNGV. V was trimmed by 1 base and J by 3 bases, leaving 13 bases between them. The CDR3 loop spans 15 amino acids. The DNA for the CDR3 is TGTGCCAGCAGCTTAGGTCAGGGTGGAATCTACGAGCAGTACTTC. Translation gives CASSLGQGGIYEQYF.

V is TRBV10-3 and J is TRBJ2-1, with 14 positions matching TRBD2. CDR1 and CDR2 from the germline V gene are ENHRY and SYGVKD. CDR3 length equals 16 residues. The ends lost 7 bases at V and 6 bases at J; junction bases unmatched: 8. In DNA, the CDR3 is TGTGCCATCAACCCCGGGACTAGCGGGGGTCTCAATGAGCAGTTCTTC. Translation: CAINPGTSGGLNEQFF.

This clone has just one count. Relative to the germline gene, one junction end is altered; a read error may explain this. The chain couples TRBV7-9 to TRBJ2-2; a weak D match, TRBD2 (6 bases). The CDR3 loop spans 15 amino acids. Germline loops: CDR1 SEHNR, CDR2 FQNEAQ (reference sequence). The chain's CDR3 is CSSSPVSGVSGELFF. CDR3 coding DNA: TGTTCCAGCAGCCCGGTGTCGGGGGTCTCCGGGGAGCTGTTTTTT.

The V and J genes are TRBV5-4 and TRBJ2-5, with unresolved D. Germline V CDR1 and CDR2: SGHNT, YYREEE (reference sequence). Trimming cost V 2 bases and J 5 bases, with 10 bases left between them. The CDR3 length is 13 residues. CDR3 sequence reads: CASSLDIGETQYF. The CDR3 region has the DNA TGTGCCAGCAGCTTAGATATCGGGGAGACCCAGTACTTC. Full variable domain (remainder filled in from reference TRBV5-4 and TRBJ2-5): ETGVTQSPTHLIKTRGQQVTLRCSSQSGHNTVSWYQQALGQGPQFIFQYYREEENGRGNFPPRFSGLQFPNYSSELNVNALELDDSALYLCASSLDIGETQYFGPGTRLLVL.

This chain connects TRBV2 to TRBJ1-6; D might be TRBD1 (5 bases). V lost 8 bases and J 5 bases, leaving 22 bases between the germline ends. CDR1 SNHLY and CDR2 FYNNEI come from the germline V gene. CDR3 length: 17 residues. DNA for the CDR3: TGTGCCAGCCACGAGTCGCCGTCCGTCAGGGATAATTCACCCCTCCACTTT. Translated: CASHESPSVRDNSPLHF. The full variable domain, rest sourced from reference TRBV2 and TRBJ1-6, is EPEVTQTPSHQVTQMGQEVILRCVPISNHLYFYWYRQILGQKVEFLVSFYNNEISEKSEIFDDQFSVERPDGSNFTLKIRSTKLEDSAMYFCASHESPSVRDNSPLHFGNGTRLTVT.

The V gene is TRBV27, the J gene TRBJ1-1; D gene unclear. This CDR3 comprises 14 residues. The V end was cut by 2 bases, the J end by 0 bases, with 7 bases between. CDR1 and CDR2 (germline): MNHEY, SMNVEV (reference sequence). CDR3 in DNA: TGTGCCAGCAGTTTAAACAGAATGAACACTGAAGCTTTCTTT. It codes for CASSLNRMNTEAFF.

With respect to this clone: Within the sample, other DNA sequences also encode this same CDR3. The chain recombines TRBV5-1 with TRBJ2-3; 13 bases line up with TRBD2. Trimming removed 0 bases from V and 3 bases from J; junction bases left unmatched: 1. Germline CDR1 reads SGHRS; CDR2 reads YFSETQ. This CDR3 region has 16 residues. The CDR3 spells CASSLGTSGGTDTQYF. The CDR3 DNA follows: TGCGCCAGCAGCTTGGGGACTAGCGGGGGTACAGATACGCAGTATTTT.

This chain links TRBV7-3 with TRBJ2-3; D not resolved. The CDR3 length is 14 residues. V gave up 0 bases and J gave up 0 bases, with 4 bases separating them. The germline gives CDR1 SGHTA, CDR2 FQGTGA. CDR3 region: CASSLTGSTDTQYF. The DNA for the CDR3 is TGTGCCAGCAGCTTAACTGGCAGCACAGATACGCAGTATTTT.